Below are 15 T cell receptor beta chains sequenced from a single sample in a study of regulatory T cells in long-lasting Graves disease. Time point denoted: newly diagnosed GD, antithyroid drugs for less than 3 months. There was RNA extracted from PBMCs, and the TCR library was made from it. Construction of the TCR beta libraries employed iRepertoire HTBI primers in conjunction with Arm-PCR of CDR3 regions. Using its own MiXCR run on the multiplex PCR reads, TCRdb lists one record per CDR3 protein. This table has fewer than 550,000 distinct CDR3 sequences, about 15% appearing once. The sample was also linked to a second study, of T cells in Graves' hyperthyroidism and ophthalmopathy.

Material: peripheral blood mononuclear cells (PBMCs), obtained at new diagnosis, from a patient treated with antithyroid drugs. These receptors were taken from a woman aged 35-65 years with Graves disease.

This clonotype was detected many times. The chain is built from TRBV11-3 and TRBJ2-7; D gene unclear. The germline gives CDR1 SGHNT, CDR2 YENEEA. The germline V and J ends were trimmed by 0 bases and 5 bases, with 17 bases remaining between them. This CDR3 region has 16 residues. CDR3 nucleotides: TGTGCCAGCAGCTTAGATTTGGCAACTCCAGCCCACGAGCAGTACTTC. Amino acid sequence: CASSLDLATPAHEQYF.

Worth noting for this clonotype: This sequence may be a read error, since a much larger clone differs from it by one base. The gene calls are TRBV5-4 and TRBJ1-2, with no clear D. Trimming removed 4 bases at V and 2 bases at J, with 18 bases between. CDR1 SGHNT and CDR2 YYREEE come from the germline V gene (reference sequence). The CDR3 is 16 amino acids. In DNA, the CDR3 is TGTGCCAGCAGCGACCTATGGACCAGCAAAAACTATGGCTACACCTTC. Translated, it gives CASSDLWTSKNYGYTF.

At least ten counts were recorded for this clonotype. The J gene is TRBJ1-1, the V gene TRBV3-1; no firm D call. Trimming removed 1 base at V and 0 bases at J, with 15 bases between. Germline-derived CDR1 and CDR2 are LGHDT and YNNKEL (reference sequence). This CDR3 contains 17 residues. CDR3 coding DNA: TGTGCCAGCAGCCAAGTTTCAGAAGGGTCCTTGAACACTGAAGCTTTCTTT. Its protein is CASSQVSEGSLNTEAFF.

The genes are TRBV5-8 and TRBJ2-5; 7 nucleotides line up with TRBD1. After removal of 6 bases from V and 3 bases from J, the junction contained 11 bases not matched to a gene. Looked up from germline, CDR1 is SGHTS and CDR2 is YDEGEE. The CDR3 is 15 amino acids. The CDR3 sequence is CASTMPRTGEETQYF. CDR3 sequence (DNA): TGTGCCAGCACAATGCCCCGGACAGGCGAAGAGACCCAGTACTTC.

In this sample, this clonotype turned up many times. This chain joins TRBV2 and TRBJ1-1, with no clear D. The V end was cut by 7 bases, the J end by 1 base, with 13 bases between. This CDR3 has 14 residues. Germline values: CDR1 SNHLY, CDR2 FYNNEI. In DNA form, the CDR3 reads TGTGCCAGCACCGAAGAGGCAACGAACACTGAAGCTTTCTTT. Amino acids: CASTEEATNTEAFF.

This clonotype has a handful of counts. The chain couples TRBV4-1 to TRBJ2-7; 10 positions agree with TRBD1. Losses at the gene ends were 4 bases for V and 0 bases for J; bases not matched to a gene: 3. Germline CDR1 MGHRA, CDR2 YSYEKL. CDR3 length: 15 residues. The CDR3 sequence: CASSLWTGGSYEQYF. The CDR3 DNA is TGCGCCAGCAGCCTCTGGACAGGGGGCTCCTACGAGCAGTACTTC.

Many counts were recorded for this clonotype. This chain connects TRBV3-1 to TRBJ2-1; D ambiguous. The germline V gene encodes CDR1 LGHDT and CDR2 YNNKEL (reference sequence). The CDR3 spans 15 residues. Trimming stripped 3 bases from V and 1 base from J, with 10 bases between. The CDR3: CASSQGRPSYNEQFF. CDR3 bases: TGTGCCAGCAGCCAGGGCAGGCCTTCCTACAATGAGCAGTTCTTC.

The V gene is TRBV6-2 or TRBV6-3, the J gene TRBJ1-1; tentative D call: TRBD1 (5 bases). V dropped 6 bases and J dropped 4 bases, with 12 bases sitting between them. This CDR3 has 13 residues. Per germline, CDR1 MNHEY and CDR2 SVGEGT. The CDR3 loop reads CASRVWDGTEAFF. The DNA for the CDR3 is TGTGCCAGCAGAGTTTGGGACGGCACTGAAGCTTTCTTT.

This clonotype was observed a few times. V is TRBV5-6 and J is TRBJ1-4, with 9 bases lining up with TRBD1. The V gene's germline CDR1 is SGHDT and CDR2 YYEEEE. V was pared by 3 bases and J by 1 base, with 4 bases of the junction left unmatched. This CDR3 has 16 residues. The CDR3: CASSSQGARTNEKLFF. In nucleotides, the CDR3 is TGTGCCAGCAGCTCACAGGGGGCTCGAACTAATGAAAAACTGTTTTTT.

V and J are TRBV5-1 and TRBJ2-1; D is possibly TRBD1 or TRBD2 (6 bases each). This CDR3 is 15 amino acids long. CDR1 is SGHRS and CDR2 is YFSETQ in the germline V gene. Trimming took 4 bases from V and 2 from J, leaving 13 bases between them. The CDR3 protein is CASSEMGGPYNEQFF. As DNA, the CDR3 is TGCGCCAGCAGCGAGATGGGGGGCCCCTACAATGAGCAGTTCTTC. Supplemented by reference TRBV5-1 and TRBJ2-1, the full variable domain reads KAGVTQTPRYLIKTRGQQVTLSCSPISGHRSVSWYQQTPGQGLQFLFEYFSETQRNKGNFPGRFSGRQFSNSRSEMNVSTLELGDSALYLCASSEMGGPYNEQFFGPGTRLTVL.

This clonotype was seen a handful of times. V gene TRBV9 combines with J gene TRBJ2-3; TRBD1 is a possible D gene (6 bases). V lost 3 bases to trimming and J lost 0 bases, with 14 bases between them. There are 16 residues in the CDR3. Germline assignment: CDR1 SGDLS and CDR2 YYNGEE. The CDR3 nucleotides read TGTGCCAGCAGCGCCCCGGGGACATCTAGCACAGATACGCAGTATTTT. Its protein product is CASSAPGTSSTDTQYF.

This clonotype was counted ten times or more. The chain has TRBV5-6 and TRBJ1-1; D gene ambiguous. Trimming left V 2 bases short and J 1 base short, with 9 bases between. The CDR3 runs to 14 residues. Germline V gene sequence: CDR1 SGHDT, CDR2 YYEEEE. Here the CDR3 reads CASSFPEWNTEAFF. As DNA, the CDR3 is TGTGCCAGCAGCTTCCCCGAGTGGAACACTGAAGCTTTCTTT.

This clonotype occurred many times. The V and J genes are TRBV5-1 and TRBJ2-3, with TRBD2 matching over 7 bases. The germline CDR1 and CDR2 sequences are SGHRS and YFSETQ. This CDR3 has 15 residues. J was trimmed by 1 base and V by 2 bases; bases with no gene match: 4. This CDR3 reads CASSFSRGGTDTQYF. DNA of the CDR3: TGCGCCAGCAGCTTTTCCCGGGGGGGCACAGATACGCAGTATTTT.

This clonotype was picked up a small number of times. The chain employs TRBV12-3 or TRBV12-4 and TRBJ2-6; D is ambiguous. V gave up 6 bases and J gave up 3 bases, with 6 bases separating them. CDR3 length: 13 amino acids. Written as DNA, the CDR3 is TGTGCCAGCAGAGCCCTTGGGGCCAACGTCCTGACTTTC. Its protein product is CASRALGANVLTF.

The chain is built from TRBV12-3 or TRBV12-4 and TRBJ1-5; D ambiguous. With 8 bases removed from V and 0 bases from J, the gap between germline ends came to 8 bases. This CDR3 contains 13 residues. CDR3: CASGPGSNQPQHF. CDR3 nucleotides: TGTGCCAGCGGGCCGGGTAGCAATCAGCCCCAGCATTTT.